This T cell receptor (beta chain) was sequenced during a study of T cell repertoires in cytomegalovirus infection. Study context: Indicated by public TCR beta signatures were CMV infection and matching HLA type. Study outcomes and limitations: Clonotypes of TCR beta that were HLA-C-restricted and CMV-specific dominated the ex vivo response.

The CDR3 runs to 13 residues. Germline CDR1 is SGHNT and CDR2 is YYREEE (reference sequence). V gave up 4 bases and J gave up 4 bases, with 10 bases separating them. This clonotype was observed once. Its antigen is not known. TCRdb analysed the reads with MiXCR anew, one entry per CDR3 protein. The table has 700,000 to 850,000 distinct CDR3 sequences, roughly 33% seen once. The specimen comprised cultured CD8+ T cells from PBMCs, sampled from culture after CMV antigen stimulation. The chain links TRBV5-4 to TRBJ2-3; D gene uncertain. The origin of this receptor is a human donor in good health (CMV status not recorded). Some clones in this sample may be carry-over from other donors' samples. CDR3 nucleotides: TGTGCCAGCAGCGACCAGTTTCCAGATACGCAGTATTTT. This translates into CASSDQFPDTQYF.